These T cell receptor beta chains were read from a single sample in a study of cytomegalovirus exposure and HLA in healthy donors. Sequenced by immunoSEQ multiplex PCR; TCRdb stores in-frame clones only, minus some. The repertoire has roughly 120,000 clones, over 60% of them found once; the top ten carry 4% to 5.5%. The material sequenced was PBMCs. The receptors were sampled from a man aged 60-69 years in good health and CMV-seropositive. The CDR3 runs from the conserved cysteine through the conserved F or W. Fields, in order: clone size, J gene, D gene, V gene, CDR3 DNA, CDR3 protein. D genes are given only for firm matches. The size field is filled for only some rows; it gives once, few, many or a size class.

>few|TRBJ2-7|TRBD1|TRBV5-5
TGTGCCAGCAGCTTCGGACAGGGGATCAACGAGCAGTACTTC
CASSFGQGINEQYF
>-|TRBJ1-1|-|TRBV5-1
TGCGCCAGCGGGATACAGGGAACGAACACTGAAGCTCTCTTT
CASGIQGTNTEALF
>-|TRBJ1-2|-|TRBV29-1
TGCAGCGTGACCCCGGGAGGGTGGGGTTATGGCTACACCTTC
CSVTPGGWGYGYTF
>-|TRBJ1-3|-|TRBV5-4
TGTGCCAGCCTAAATGGAAACACCATATATTTT
CASLNGNTIYF
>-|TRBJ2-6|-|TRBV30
TGTGCCGTCACGAGCTCTGGGGCCAACGTCCTGACTTTC
CAVTSSGANVLTF
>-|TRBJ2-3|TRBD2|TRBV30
TGTGCCTTCCGCCTTATTGGCGGGGGGGCGACAGATACGCAGTATTTT
CAFRLIGGGATDTQYF
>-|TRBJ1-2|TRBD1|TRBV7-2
TGTGCCAGCAGCTTATGGACAGGGGCGAGATATGGCTACACCTTC
CASSLWTGARYGYTF
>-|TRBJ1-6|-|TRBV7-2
TGTGCCAGCAGCGGGGGCGGCAGGGGCTATAATTCACCCCTCCACTTT
CASSGGGRGYNSPLHF
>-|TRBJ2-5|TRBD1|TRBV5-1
TGCGCCAGCAGTACAGGGGGGCTCCAGACCCAGTACTTC
CASSTGGLQTQYF
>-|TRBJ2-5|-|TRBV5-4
TGTGCCAGCAGCTTGTTTCCAGTCGCTCAAGAGACCCAGTACTTC
CASSLFPVAQETQYF
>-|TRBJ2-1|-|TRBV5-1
TGCGCCAGCAGCTTGTCGGGCGGGGTCTCCTACAATGAGCAGTTCTTC
CASSLSGGVSYNEQFF
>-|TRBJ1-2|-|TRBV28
TGTGCTACCAAAACGGGTGGTAGGGGCTACACCTTC
CATKTGGRGYTF
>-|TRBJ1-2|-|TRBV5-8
TGTGCCAGCAGCCACAAAGACAGGTATCAAGGCTACACCTTC
CASSHKDRYQGYTF
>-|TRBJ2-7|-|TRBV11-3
TGTGCCAGCAGCTTCAAGATTTCCGGGACACCTTCCTACGAGCAGTACTTC
CASSFKISGTPSYEQYF
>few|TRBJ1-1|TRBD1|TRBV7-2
TGTGCCAGCAGCTTAAATGCAGGGGGCGGGAGAACTGAAGCTTTCTTT
CASSLNAGGGRTEAFF
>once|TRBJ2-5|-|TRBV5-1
TGCGCCAGCAGCTTGCAAAGGGGCGAGGCGACCCAGTACTTC
CASSLQRGEATQYF
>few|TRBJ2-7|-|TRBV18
TGTGCCAGCTCACCAAACAGGGATGTCTCCGAGCAGTACTTC
CASSPNRDVSEQYF
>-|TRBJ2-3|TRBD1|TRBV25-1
TGTGCCAGCAGTGCGGGACCGGGACAGAACACAGATACGCAGTATTTT
CASSAGPGQNTDTQYF
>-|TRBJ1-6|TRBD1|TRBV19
TGTGCCAGTAGTATACTCCGAGGACAGGAGAATTCACCCCTCCACTTT
CASSILRGQENSPLHF
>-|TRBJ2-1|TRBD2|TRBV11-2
TGTGCCAGCAGCTTAATGTTGACTAGCGGTATGGATGAGCAGTTCTTC
CASSLMLTSGMDEQFF
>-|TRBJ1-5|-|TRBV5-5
TGTGCCAGCCGAAAGGACAGTTTCAATCAGCCCCAGCATTTT
CASRKDSFNQPQHF
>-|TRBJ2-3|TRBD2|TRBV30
TGTGCCTGGAGTCGACTAGCGGGGCCACGGGATACGCAGTATTTT
CAWSRLAGPRDTQYF
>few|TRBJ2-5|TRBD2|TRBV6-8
TGTGCCAGCAGTAGACGGACTAGCGGGGGGGCAATGGAAAAGACCCAGTACTTC
CASSRRTSGGAMEKTQYF
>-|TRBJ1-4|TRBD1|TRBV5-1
TGCGCCAGCAGCTTGGAAGGGACAGGGGCCCTTAATGAAAAACTGTTTTTT
CASSLEGTGALNEKLFF
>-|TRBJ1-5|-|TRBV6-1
TGTGCCAGCGGCGGGGCTGGTCAGCCCCAGCATTTT
CASGGAGQPQHF
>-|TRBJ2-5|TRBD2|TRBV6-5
TGTGCCAGCAGAGAAAGCGGGGGGGCTGTGGAGACCCAGTACTTC
CASRESGGAVETQYF
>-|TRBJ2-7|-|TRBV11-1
TGTGCCAGCAGCTCCCGGGACTTACGATCTACGCAGTACTTC
CASSSRDLRSTQYF